The TCR beta chain described here comes from a study of blood T cell repertoires in COVID-19. At the level of the study: T cells, B-cell-depleted T cells, or PBMCs provided the cDNA or gDNA that served as material.

Germline V lookup: CDR1 SGDLS, CDR2 YYNGEE. Trimming took off 0 bases at V and 2 bases at J, with 9 bases between the two ends. This CDR3 region has 15 residues. The repertoire was sequenced with immunoSEQ multiplex PCR; TCRdb's copy has only in-frame clones and lacks some. The repertoire holds under 350,000 clones, roughly 85% seen once, with 7.2% in the top ten. The origin of this receptor is a human donor in a cohort sampled during active COVID-19. Material: peripheral blood. The J gene is TRBJ2-1, the V gene TRBV9; a weak D match, TRBD2 (5 bases). The CDR3 loop is CASSVDRGPYNEQFF. The CDR3 bases are TGTGCCAGCAGCGTAGATCGGGGTCCCTACAATGAGCAGTTCTTC.